This entry is about one T cell receptor beta chain. Time point specified: newly diagnosed, previously untreated cHL patient sample. Magnetic negative selection was used to purify CD4+ T cells from PBMCs that had been thawed. The data are from a study of PD-1 blockade in classical Hodgkin lymphoma. Only in-frame clones appear in the TCRdb table, and some are missing; sequencing was by immunoSEQ multiplex PCR. The repertoire holds around 30,000 clones, with approximately 90% as singletons. V was pared by 6 bases and J by 5 bases, with 14 bases between. In germline, CDR1 is MNHEY, CDR2 SVGAGI. The CDR3 is made up of 13 amino acids.

The chain uses TRBV6-5 and TRBJ2-7, with a weak D call TRBD2 (6 bases). This receptor was taken from a human donor with classical Hodgkin lymphoma. Sequenced material: CD4+ T cells from blood. CDR3 residues: CASSPWAGNEQYF. The CDR3 DNA reads as TGTGCCAGCAGCCCCTGGGCGGGGAACGAGCAGTACTTC.